This T cell receptor (beta chain) is from a study of blood T cell repertoires in COVID-19. Study details: The origin of the acute and convalescent COVID-19 samples was the United States, Italy and Spain.

Produced via immunoSEQ multiplex PCR; TCRdb's table is partial and in-frame only. The sample carries around 300,000 clones, 85% recorded once. Trimming took 2 bases from V and 8 from J, leaving 7 bases between them. The CDR3 covers 12 residues. Germline assignment: CDR1 SNHLY and CDR2 FYNNEI. The chain uses TRBV2 and TRBJ2-1; no definite D call. Sequenced: peripheral blood. This TCR derives from a woman aged 45-60 years with active or convalescent COVID-19. CDR3 DNA sequence: TGTGCCAGCAGTGAAAGGCTAGATGAGCAGTTCTTC. Amino acids: CASSERLDEQFF.